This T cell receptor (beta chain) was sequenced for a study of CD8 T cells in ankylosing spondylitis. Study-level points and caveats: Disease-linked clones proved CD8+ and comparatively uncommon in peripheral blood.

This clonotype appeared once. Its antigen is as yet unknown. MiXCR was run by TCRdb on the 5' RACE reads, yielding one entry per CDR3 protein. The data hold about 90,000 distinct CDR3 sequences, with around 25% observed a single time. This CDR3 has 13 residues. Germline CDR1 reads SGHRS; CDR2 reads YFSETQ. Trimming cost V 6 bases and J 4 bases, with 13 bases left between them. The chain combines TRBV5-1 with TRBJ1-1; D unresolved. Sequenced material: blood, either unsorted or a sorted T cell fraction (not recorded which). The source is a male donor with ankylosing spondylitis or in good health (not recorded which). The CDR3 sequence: CASTPPLGTEAFF. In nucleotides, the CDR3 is TGCGCCAGCACCCCTCCTCTTGGCACTGAAGCTTTCTTT.